This TCR beta chain was retrieved from a study of blood T cell repertoires in COVID-19. About the study: From T cells, B-cell-depleted T cells, or PBMCs came the material, which was cDNA or gDNA.

In the original processing: Reference gene primer amplification yielded estimated nucleated cell counts. Assay: immunoSEQ multiplex PCR; the TCRdb copy retains only in-frame clones and omits some. For V, J and clone size, that table is used; D and trimming come from the DNA. The table has about 190,000 clones, 84% seen once. This clonotype was sampled from a woman in her seventies with active or convalescent COVID-19. The sequencing sample was made of peripheral blood.

CDR3 nucleotides: TGTGCCAGCAGCTTAGAAACTAGCTCCTACAATGAGCAGTTCTTC. Its translation is CASSLETSSYNEQFF. The V call is TRBV7-2, the J call TRBJ2-1; possible D gene TRBD2, 5 bases. Trimming cost V 1 base and J 0 bases, with 7 bases left between them. Germline V gene lookup returns CDR1 SGHTA and CDR2 FQGNSA. This CDR3 contains 15 residues.